This TCR beta chain is from a study of OX40 agonist ivuxolimab in advanced cancers. In the study overall: The costimulatory receptor OX40 (CD134) was targeted by ivuxolimab, a fully human IgG2 agonistic monoclonal antibody. Intravenous ivuxolimab was administered to patients every 2 weeks at six dose levels: 0.01, 0.1, 0.3, 1.5, 3 and 10 mg/kg. Of the 50 or so patients in dose escalation, about 20 had hepatocellular carcinoma, some 15 had melanoma, 9 had renal cell carcinoma and 9 had head and neck cancer. The dose-escalation cohort was about 83% male with a mean age of about 65 years, ranging from roughly 20 to 85. Patients were allowed to have had prior anti-PD-1, anti-PD-L1 or anti-CTLA-4 therapy, and 40% to 45% of the dose-escalation patients had been treated with checkpoint inhibitors. Partial responses were achieved by three dose-escalation patients, of whom one had hepatocellular carcinoma and two had cutaneous melanoma. Peripheral TCRbeta sequencing was intended to test whether TCR sequence diversity was altered and clonal T-cell expansion was caused by ivuxolimab. The paper describes the monotherapy dose-escalation part (N of about 52 patients) of the phase I trial of ivuxolimab. Broad study findings and their caveats: In partial responders in the 0.1-3.0 mg/kg groups, normalized peripheral clonal expansion was found to be among the lowest, especially among CD8+ T cells. Clonal expansion of both CD4+ and CD8+ blood T cells was observed from baseline to week 6 at doses 0.1 to 3.0 mg/kg. The antigen specificity of the peripheral T cells that underwent clonal expansion was not determined. Low levels of normalized T-cell clonal expansion were also seen in some patients who did not respond. On average, CD8+ T cells showed more expanded clones than CD4+ T cells after ivuxolimab.

Details on this clone: This clone's antigen is unknown. Base qualities were left out, and no much larger clone turns up one base away.

The trial excluded patients who had a history of autoimmune disease or who were on systemic immunosuppression. Peripheral blood for TCR sequencing was collected from all dose cohorts at baseline, on cycle 4 day 1, and on cycle 7 day 1. The samples were taken from a phase I, first-in-human, multicenter, open-label dose-escalation trial of ivuxolimab. Adults with locally advanced or metastatic melanoma, renal cell carcinoma, hepatocellular carcinoma or head and neck squamous cell carcinoma were enrolled in the trial. Before TCR sequencing, CD4+ and CD8+ T cells were separately sorted from peripheral blood. CDR1 SGHNT and CDR2 YENEEA were looked up in the germline V gene. The CDR3 contains 15 residues, cysteine and phenylalanine counted. Of all the DNA, just the CDR3 is kept, 45 bases in frame from base 1. V and J are trimmed by 1 base and 7 bases, and the gene matches miss 7 bases of the junction. Genomic DNA was extracted from sorted cells for sequencing of the TCRbeta CDR3 region. TCRbeta CDR3 regions were sequenced using the immunoSEQ Assay. The table was pulled from immuneACCESS by TCRdb, which kept in-frame rearrangements only. Such tables lose some clones; where checked, under half of the loss comes from unresolved V genes, and the rest has no known cause. This sample has about 50,000 clones in its table, and about 89% of those were observed once. Of the sample, about 0.77% is held by the ten largest clones.

The source is an adult with an advanced solid tumor such as melanoma, head and neck, liver or kidney cancer. The sample was CD4+ or CD8+ T cells sorted from blood, taken in a trial of the OX40 agonist ivuxolimab. The chain couples TRBV11-3 to TRBJ2-1, with 7 junctional bases fitting TRBD2. The DNA sequence is TGTGCCAGCAGCTTAGGCGGGAGAGCAGGAAATGAGCAGTTCTTC. Its protein product is CASSLGGRAGNEQFF.